The 7 T cell receptor beta chains below come from one sample, sequenced in a study of shared clonotypes between healthy human individuals. TCRdb's copy holds only in-frame clones and misses some; the assay was immunoSEQ multiplex PCR. The table shows 2 million to 3 million clones, with more than 85% occurring only once. Sequencing was performed on naive CD4+ T cells from PBMCs. Subset here: CD45RA+ positively selected. These receptors were obtained from a young man in good health. Some clones in this sample may be carry-over from other donors' samples.

On this clone itself: Other nucleotide sequences in the sample specify the same CDR3. The V gene is TRBV6-4, the J gene TRBJ2-3; D unclear. V lost 2 bases to trimming and J lost 1 base, with 7 bases between them. CDR1 is MRHNA and CDR2 is SNTAGT in the germline V gene. The CDR3 totals 14 residues. The CDR3: CASSDRVGTDTQYF. In nucleotides, the CDR3 is TGTGCCAGCAGTGACAGGGTCGGCACAGATACGCAGTATTTT.

V gene TRBV18 combines with J gene TRBJ2-7; TRBD2 matches 12 bases. The CDR3 consists of 14 residues. Germline CDR1 and CDR2: KGHSH and LQKENI. V dropped 3 bases and J dropped 5; count of bases not matched to a gene: 2. CDR3 DNA: TGTGCCAGCTCACCTACTAGCGGGAGGAACGAGCAGTACTTC. It encodes CASSPTSGRNEQYF.

This clone showed up just once. J is TRBJ1-1 and V is TRBV25-1; TRBD1 aligns across 8 bases. Germline V CDR1 and CDR2: MGHDK, SYGVNS. CDR3 size: 13 residues. The V and J ends lost 5 bases and 7 bases, in that order; junction bases with no gene match: 6. CDR3 amino acids: CASSWTGLNEAFF. Written as DNA, the CDR3 is TGTGCCAGCAGTTGGACAGGGCTGAATGAAGCTTTCTTT.

The chain employs TRBV5-6 and TRBJ2-3; 12 bases agree with TRBD2. The germline CDR1 and CDR2 sequences are SGHDT and YYEEEE. V lost 4 bases and J lost 4; bases outside the gene matches: 4. The CDR3 is 15 amino acids. This CDR3 reads CASSPGLAGSDTQYF. The CDR3 bases are TGTGCCAGCAGCCCCGGACTAGCGGGATCAGATACGCAGTATTTT. Drawing the rest from reference TRBV5-6 and TRBJ2-3, the complete variable domain is DAGVTQSPTHLIKTRGQQVTLRCSPKSGHDTVSWYQQALGQGPQFIFQYYEEEERQRGNFPDRFSGHQFPNYSSELNVNALLLGDSALYLCASSPGLAGSDTQYFGPGTRLTVL.

The chain employs TRBV5-1 and TRBJ2-1; unclear D gene. Trimming removed 1 base from V and 6 bases from J, with 11 bases in between. CDR1 and CDR2 from the germline V gene are SGHRS and YFSETQ. The CDR3 is 14 residues long. The CDR3 sequence is CASSLRLPSNEQFF. The CDR3 nucleotides read TGCGCCAGCAGCTTGCGTCTGCCGAGCAATGAGCAGTTCTTC.

CDR3 protein: CASSQDLGHLLYNEQFF. The CDR3 bases are TGCGCCAGCAGCCAAGATCTAGGCCACCTCCTCTACAATGAGCAGTTCTTC. The rearrangement joins TRBV4-1 to TRBJ2-1; D remains unclear. The germline CDR1 and CDR2 sequences are MGHRA and YSYEKL. Between the trimmed V and J ends, which lost 0 bases and 3 bases, there was a span of 15 bases. This CDR3 comprises 17 residues.

V gene TRBV6-1 combines with J gene TRBJ2-7; D is uncertain. V was trimmed by 7 bases and J by 6 bases, leaving 13 bases between them. Germline CDR1 MNHNS, CDR2 SASEGT. The CDR3 totals 12 residues. The CDR3 protein is CASTLIWGEQYF. In DNA, the CDR3 is TGTGCCAGCACCCTGATTTGGGGCGAGCAGTACTTC.